This TCR beta chain originates from a study of CD8 T cells in Susac syndrome. About 0.45 to 1 ug RNA was reverse transcribed with random hexamers. TCRdb ran MiXCR on the immunoSEQ multiplex PCR reads and lists one entry per CDR3 protein. The sample records about 300,000 distinct CDR3 sequences, about 88% being singletons. The length of the CDR3 is 11 residues. V dropped 6 bases and J dropped 8 bases, with 8 bases sitting between them. The multiple sclerosis controls were treatment-naive patients affected by stable or active relapsing-remitting disease. The chain combines TRBV12-3 or TRBV12-4 with TRBJ2-1, with unresolved D. Material for sequencing was CD8+ T cells from PBMCs. This TCR came from a human donor with multiple sclerosis. The CDR3 loop is CASRAWDEQFF. CDR3 DNA: TGTGCCAGCAGGGCCTGGGATGAGCAGTTCTTC.